The 6 T cell receptor beta chains in this list originate from one sample, sequenced in a study of blood T cell repertoires in COVID-19. Assay used: immunoSEQ multiplex PCR; TCRdb lists only in-frame clones, some missing. This table has 45,000 to 50,000 clones, about nine tenths appearing once. Sequencing was done on a sample of peripheral blood. These receptors all stem from a human donor in a cohort sampled during active COVID-19.

The genes are TRBV15 and TRBJ1-1; 8 bases are a match to TRBD1. J gave up 0 bases and V 6 bases, and 3 bases lay outside the gene matches. CDR1 is LNHNV and CDR2 is YYDKDF in the germline V gene (reference sequence). This CDR3 region has 14 residues. This chain's CDR3 is CATSKDRVNTEAFF. The CDR3 coding sequence is TGTGCCACCAGTAAGGACAGGGTGAACACTGAAGCTTTCTTT.

This chain links TRBV7-9 with TRBJ2-3; D is perhaps TRBD1 (6 bases). The germline V gene encodes CDR1 SEHNR and CDR2 FQNEAQ (reference sequence). V was trimmed by 6 bases and J by 5 bases, leaving 18 bases between them. The CDR3 covers 15 residues. CDR3: CASRKRGTSGDTQYF. Written as DNA, the CDR3 is TGTGCCAGCAGGAAAAGGGGGACCTCCGGAGATACGCAGTATTTT. The complete variable domain, with remaining parts taken from reference TRBV7-9 and TRBJ2-3, reads DTGVSQNPRHKITKRGQNVTFRCDPISEHNRLYWYRQTLGQGPEFLTYFQNEAQLEKSRLLSDRFSAERPKGSFSTLEIQRTEQGDSAMYLCASRKRGTSGDTQYFGPGTRLTVL.

The chain couples TRBV21-1 to TRBJ2-5; TRBD2 is the table's D call and was not checked against the DNA. TRBV21-1 is a pseudogene. The CDR3 is made up of 14 amino acids. This chain's CDR3 is CASSKFPSQETQYF. CDR3 nucleotides: TGTGCCAGCAGCAAGTTCCCTAGCCAAGAGACCCAGTACTTC.

The genes are TRBV3-1 (or the pseudogene TRBV3-2) and TRBJ2-7; D ambiguous. CDR3 length equals 13 residues. V lost 4 bases and J 2 bases, leaving 9 bases between the germline ends. CDR1 and CDR2 (germline): LGHDT, YNNKEL (reference sequence). This chain's CDR3 is CASSPETAYEQYF. As DNA, the CDR3 is TGTGCCAGCAGCCCCGAAACGGCCTACGAGCAGTACTTC.

The chain couples TRBV3-1 (or the pseudogene TRBV3-2) to TRBJ1-2; D is undetermined. Germline lookup yields CDR1 LGHDT and CDR2 YNNKEL (reference sequence). The V and J ends lost 9 bases and 0 bases respectively, with 14 bases between them. There are 14 residues in the CDR3. CDR3 coding DNA: TGTGCCAGTGCGCCATCGGGTTCTAACTATGGCTACACCTTC. Protein sequence: CASAPSGSNYGYTF.

V is TRBV3-1 (or the pseudogene TRBV3-2) and J is TRBJ2-1; 13 nucleotides match TRBD2. Germline V gives CDR1 LGHDT, CDR2 YNNKEL (reference sequence). This CDR3 spans 15 amino acids. V gave up 5 bases and J gave up 4 bases; unmatched junction bases: 2. CDR3 DNA sequence: TGTGCCAGCAGCTCGGGACTAGCGGGGTACAATGAGCAGTTCTTC. This encodes CASSSGLAGYNEQFF.